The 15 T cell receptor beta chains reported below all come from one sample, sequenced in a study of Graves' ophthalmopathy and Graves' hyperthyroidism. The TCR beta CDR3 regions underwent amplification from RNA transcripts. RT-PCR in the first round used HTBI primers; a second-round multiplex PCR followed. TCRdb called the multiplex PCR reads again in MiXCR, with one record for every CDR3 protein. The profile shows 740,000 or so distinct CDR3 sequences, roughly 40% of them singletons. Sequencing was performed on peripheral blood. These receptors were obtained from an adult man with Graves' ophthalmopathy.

In DNA form, the CDR3 reads TGTGCCAGCAGCTCAGTGGGAAGGACTGAAGCTTTCTTT. This translates into CASSSVGRTEAFF. This chain joins TRBV11-1 and TRBJ1-1, with D unresolved. V gave up 4 bases and J gave up 5 bases, with 11 bases separating them. CDR3 size: 13 residues. Germline V gene lookup returns CDR1 SGHAT and CDR2 FQDESV (reference sequence).

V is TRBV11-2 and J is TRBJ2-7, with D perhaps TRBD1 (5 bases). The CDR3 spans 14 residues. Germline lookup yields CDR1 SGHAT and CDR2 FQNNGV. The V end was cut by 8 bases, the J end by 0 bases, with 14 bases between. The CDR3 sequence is CASSTGQISYEQYF. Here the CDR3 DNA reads TGTGCCAGCTCCACAGGTCAGATCTCCTACGAGCAGTACTTC.

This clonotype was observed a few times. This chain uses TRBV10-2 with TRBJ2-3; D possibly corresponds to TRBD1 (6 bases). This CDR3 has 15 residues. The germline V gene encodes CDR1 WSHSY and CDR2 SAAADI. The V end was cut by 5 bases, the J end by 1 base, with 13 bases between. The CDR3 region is CASSKYRDGTDTQYF. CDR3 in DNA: TGCGCCAGCAGTAAATACAGGGACGGCACAGATACGCAGTATTTT.

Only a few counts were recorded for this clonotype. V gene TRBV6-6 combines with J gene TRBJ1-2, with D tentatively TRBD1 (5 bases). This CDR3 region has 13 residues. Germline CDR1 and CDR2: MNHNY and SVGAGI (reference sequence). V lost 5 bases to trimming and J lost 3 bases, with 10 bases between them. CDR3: CASSVQVDYGYTF. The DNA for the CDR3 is TGTGCCAGCAGTGTACAGGTTGACTATGGCTACACCTTC.

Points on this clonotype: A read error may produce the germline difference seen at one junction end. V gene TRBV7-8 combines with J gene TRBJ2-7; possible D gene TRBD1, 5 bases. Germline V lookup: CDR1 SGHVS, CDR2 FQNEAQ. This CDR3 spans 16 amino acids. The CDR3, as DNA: TGCGCCAGCAGCCAAGAAGCGCAGGGATTACCTTACGAGCAGTACTTC. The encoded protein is CASSQEAQGLPYEQYF. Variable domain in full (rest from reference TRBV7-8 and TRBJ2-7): GAGVSQSPRYKVAKRGQDVALRCDPISGHVSLFWYQQALGQGPEFLTYFQNEAQLDKSGLPSDRFFAERPEGSVSTLKIQRTQQEDSAVYLCASSQEAQGLPYEQYFGPGTRLTVT.

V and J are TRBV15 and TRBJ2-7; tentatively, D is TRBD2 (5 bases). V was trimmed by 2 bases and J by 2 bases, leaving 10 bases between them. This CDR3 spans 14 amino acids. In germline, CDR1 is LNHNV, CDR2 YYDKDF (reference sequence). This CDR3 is CATSRRQEAYEQYF. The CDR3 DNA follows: TGTGCCACCAGCAGACGTCAGGAGGCCTACGAGCAGTACTTC.

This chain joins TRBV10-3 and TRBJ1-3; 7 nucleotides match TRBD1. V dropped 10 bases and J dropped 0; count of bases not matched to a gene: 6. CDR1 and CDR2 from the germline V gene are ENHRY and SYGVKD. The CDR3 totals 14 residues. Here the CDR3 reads CASTTGFSGNTIYF. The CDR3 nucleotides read TGTGCCAGCACGACAGGGTTCTCTGGAAACACCATATATTTT.

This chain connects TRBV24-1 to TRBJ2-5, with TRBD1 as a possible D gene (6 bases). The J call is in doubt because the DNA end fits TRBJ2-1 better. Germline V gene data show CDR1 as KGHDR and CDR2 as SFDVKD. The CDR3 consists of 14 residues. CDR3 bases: TGTGCCACCAGTGATATCCAGGGGTACAATGAGCAGTTCTTC. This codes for CATSDIQGYNEQFF.

The CDR3 DNA follows: TGTGCCAGCAGCTTTCGGAACAGGGGGCAGTCCGGGGAGCTGTTTTTT. Translation: CASSFRNRGQSGELFF. V gene TRBV7-9 combines with J gene TRBJ2-2, with TRBD1 matching over 9 bases. V shed 3 bases, J shed 6 bases, and the junction held 8 bases outside the gene matches. Germline V CDR1 and CDR2: SEHNR, FQNEAQ (reference sequence). The CDR3 covers 16 residues. The full variable domain, completed using reference TRBV7-9 and TRBJ2-2, is DTGVSQNPRHKITKRGQNVTFRCDPISEHNRLYWYRQTLGQGPEFLTYFQNEAQLEKSRLLSDRFSAERPKGSFSTLEIQRTEQGDSAMYLCASSFRNRGQSGELFFGEGSRLTVL.

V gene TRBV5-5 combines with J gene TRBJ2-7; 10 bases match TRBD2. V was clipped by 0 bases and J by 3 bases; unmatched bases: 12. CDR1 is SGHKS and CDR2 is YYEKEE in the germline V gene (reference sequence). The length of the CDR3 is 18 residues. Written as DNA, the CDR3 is TGTGCCAGCAGCTTGGATCTAGCGGGAGCCATGGTGATCTACGAGCAGTACTTC. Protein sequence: CASSLDLAGAMVIYEQYF.

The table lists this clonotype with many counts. The CDR3 DNA is TGTGCCAGCAGTGAAGGGGCGAGCAGTTCACCCCTCCACTTT. This gives the protein CASSEGASSSPLHF. The J gene is TRBJ1-6, the V gene TRBV2, with D uncertain. The germline CDR1 and CDR2 sequences are SNHLY and FYNNEI. This CDR3 has 14 residues. The V end lost 1 base, the J end lost 9 bases, and 10 bases lay between the germline ends. Full variable domain (rest looked up from reference TRBV2 and TRBJ1-6): EPEVTQTPSHQVTQMGQEVILRCVPISNHLYFYWYRQILGQKVEFLVSFYNNEISEKSEIFDDQFSVERPDGSNFTLKIRSTKLEDSAMYFCASSEGASSSPLHFGNGTRLTVT.

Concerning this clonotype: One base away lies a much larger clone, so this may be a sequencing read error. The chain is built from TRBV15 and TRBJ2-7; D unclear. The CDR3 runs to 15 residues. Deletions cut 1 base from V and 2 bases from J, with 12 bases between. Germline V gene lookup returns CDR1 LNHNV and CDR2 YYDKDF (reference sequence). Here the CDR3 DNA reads TGTGCCACCAGCAGAGTTCCGGCCAAAGCCTACGAGCAGTACTTC. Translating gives CATSRVPAKAYEQYF.

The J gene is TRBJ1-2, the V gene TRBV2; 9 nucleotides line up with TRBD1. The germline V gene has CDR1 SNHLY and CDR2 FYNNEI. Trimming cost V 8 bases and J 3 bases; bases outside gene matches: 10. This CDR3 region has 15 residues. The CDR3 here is CASSPPQGADYGYTF. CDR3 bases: TGTGCCAGCTCACCACCACAGGGGGCCGACTATGGCTACACCTTC.

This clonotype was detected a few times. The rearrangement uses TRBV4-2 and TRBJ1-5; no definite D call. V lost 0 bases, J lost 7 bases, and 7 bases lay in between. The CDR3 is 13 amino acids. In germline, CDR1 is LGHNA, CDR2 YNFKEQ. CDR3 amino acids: CASSQDVGQPQHF. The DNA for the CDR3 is TGTGCCAGCAGCCAAGATGTGGGGCAGCCCCAGCATTTT.

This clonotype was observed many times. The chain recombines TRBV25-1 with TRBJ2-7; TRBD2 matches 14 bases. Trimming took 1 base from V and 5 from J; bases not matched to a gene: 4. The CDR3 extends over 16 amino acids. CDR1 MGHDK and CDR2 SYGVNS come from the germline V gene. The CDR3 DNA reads TGTGCCAGCAGTGAATGGGGGACTAGCGGGAGAGACGAGCAGTACTTC. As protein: CASSEWGTSGRDEQYF.